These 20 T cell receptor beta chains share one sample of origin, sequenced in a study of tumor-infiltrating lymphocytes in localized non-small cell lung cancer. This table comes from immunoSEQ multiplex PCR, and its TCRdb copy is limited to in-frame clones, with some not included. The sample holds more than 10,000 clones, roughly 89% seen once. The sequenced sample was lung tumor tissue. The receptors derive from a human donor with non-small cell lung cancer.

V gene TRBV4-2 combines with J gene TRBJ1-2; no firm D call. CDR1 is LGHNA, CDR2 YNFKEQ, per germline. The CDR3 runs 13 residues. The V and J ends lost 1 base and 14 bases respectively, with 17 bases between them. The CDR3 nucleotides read TGTGCCAGCAGCCAAGGGGCCGTAGGCGGAAAAACCTTC. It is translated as CASSQGAVGGKTF.

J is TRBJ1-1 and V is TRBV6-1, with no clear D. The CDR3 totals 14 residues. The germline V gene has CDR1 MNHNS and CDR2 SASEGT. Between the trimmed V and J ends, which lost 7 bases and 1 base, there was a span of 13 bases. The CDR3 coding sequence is TGTGCCAGCACCACCTCGGCGGCGAACACTGAAGCTTTCTTT. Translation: CASTTSAANTEAFF.

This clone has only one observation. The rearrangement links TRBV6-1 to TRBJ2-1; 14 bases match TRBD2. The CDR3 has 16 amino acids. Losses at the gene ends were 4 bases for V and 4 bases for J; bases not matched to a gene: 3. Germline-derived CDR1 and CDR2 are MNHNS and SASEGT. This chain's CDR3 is CASSGRLAGGYNEQFF. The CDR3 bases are TGTGCCAGCAGTGGGCGACTAGCGGGAGGGTACAATGAGCAGTTCTTC.

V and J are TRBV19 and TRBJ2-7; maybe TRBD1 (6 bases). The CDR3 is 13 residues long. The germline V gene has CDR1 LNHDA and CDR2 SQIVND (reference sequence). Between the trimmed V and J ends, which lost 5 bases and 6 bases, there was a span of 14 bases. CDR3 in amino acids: CASSARGSPEQYF. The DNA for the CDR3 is TGTGCCAGTAGTGCCAGGGGAAGTCCCGAGCAGTACTTC.

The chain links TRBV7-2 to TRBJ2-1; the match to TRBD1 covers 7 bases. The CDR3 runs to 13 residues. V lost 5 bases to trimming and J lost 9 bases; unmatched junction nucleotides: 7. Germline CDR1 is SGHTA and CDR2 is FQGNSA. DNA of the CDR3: TGTGCCAGCAGCCTGACAGGGATCGTTGAGCAGTTCTTC. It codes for CASSLTGIVEQFF.

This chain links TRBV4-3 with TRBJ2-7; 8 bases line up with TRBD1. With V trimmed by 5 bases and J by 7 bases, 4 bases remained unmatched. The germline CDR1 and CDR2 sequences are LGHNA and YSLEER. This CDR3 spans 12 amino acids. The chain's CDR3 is CASSFTGGEQYF. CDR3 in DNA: TGCGCCAGCAGCTTTACAGGGGGGGAGCAGTACTTC.

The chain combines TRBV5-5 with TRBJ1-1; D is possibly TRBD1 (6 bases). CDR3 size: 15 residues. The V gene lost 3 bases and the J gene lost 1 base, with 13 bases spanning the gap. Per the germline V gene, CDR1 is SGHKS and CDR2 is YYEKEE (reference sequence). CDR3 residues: CASSSTARGNTEAFF. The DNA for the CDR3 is TGTGCCAGCAGCTCGACGGCCAGGGGGAACACTGAAGCTTTCTTT.

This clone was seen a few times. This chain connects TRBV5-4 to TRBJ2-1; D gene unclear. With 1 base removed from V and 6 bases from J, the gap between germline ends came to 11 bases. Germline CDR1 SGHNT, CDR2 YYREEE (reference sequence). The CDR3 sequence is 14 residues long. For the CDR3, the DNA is TGTGCCAGCAGCTTGAATACGGGCGGCAATGAGCAGTTCTTC. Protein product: CASSLNTGGNEQFF.

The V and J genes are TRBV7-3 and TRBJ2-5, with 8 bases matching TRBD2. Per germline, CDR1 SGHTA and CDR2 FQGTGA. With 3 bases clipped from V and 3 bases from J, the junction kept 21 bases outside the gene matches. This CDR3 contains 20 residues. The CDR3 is CASSFSLAGSPRGIEETQYF. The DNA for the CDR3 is TGTGCCAGCAGCTTTAGCCTAGCGGGCTCCCCCAGGGGAATAGAAGAGACCCAGTACTTC.

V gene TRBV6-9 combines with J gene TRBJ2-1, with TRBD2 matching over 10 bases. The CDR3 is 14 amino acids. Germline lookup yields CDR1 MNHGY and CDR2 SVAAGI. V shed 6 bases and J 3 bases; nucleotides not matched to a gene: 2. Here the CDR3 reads CASRERGGYNEQFF. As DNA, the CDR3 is TGTGCCAGCAGGGAGCGGGGGGGCTACAATGAGCAGTTCTTC.

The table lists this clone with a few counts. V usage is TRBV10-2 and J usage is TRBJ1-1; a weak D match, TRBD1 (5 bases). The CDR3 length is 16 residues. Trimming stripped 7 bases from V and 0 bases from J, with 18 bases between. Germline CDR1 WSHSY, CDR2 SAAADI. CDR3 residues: CASTHQGSLLNTEAFF. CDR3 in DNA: TGCGCCAGCACCCATCAGGGCAGCTTGTTGAACACTGAAGCTTTCTTT.

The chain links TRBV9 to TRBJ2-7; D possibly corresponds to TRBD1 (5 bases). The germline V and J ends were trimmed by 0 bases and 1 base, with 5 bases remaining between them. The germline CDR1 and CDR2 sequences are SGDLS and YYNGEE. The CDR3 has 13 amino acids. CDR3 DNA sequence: TGTGCCAGCAGCGTAGGGACATCCTACGAGCAGTACTTC. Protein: CASSVGTSYEQYF.

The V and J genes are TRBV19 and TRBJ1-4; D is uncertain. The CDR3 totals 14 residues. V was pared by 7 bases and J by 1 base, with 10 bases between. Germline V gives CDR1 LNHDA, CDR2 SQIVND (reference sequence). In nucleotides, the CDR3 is TGTGCCAGTAAAGTTACGGGAACTAATGAAAAACTGTTTTTT. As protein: CASKVTGTNEKLFF.

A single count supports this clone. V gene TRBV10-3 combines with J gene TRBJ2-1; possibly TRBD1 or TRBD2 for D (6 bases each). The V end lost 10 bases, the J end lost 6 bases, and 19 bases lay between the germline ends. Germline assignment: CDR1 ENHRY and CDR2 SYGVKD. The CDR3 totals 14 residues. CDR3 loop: CATLDPGDSNEQFF. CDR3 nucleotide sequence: TGTGCCACCCTAGACCCAGGGGACTCCAATGAGCAGTTCTTC.

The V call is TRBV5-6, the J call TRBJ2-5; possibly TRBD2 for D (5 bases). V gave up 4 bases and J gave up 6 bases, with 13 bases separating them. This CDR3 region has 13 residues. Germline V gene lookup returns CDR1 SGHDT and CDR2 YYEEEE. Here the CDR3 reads CASSHTRRQTQYF. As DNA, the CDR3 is TGTGCCAGCAGCCACACTAGGAGGCAGACCCAGTACTTC.

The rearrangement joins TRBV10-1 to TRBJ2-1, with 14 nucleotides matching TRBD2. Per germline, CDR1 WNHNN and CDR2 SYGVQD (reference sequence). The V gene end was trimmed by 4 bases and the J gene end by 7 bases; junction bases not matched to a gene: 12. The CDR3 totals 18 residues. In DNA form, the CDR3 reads TGCGCCAGCAGTGGCGGGCCAGGACTAGCGGGGGGAAAGAATGAGCAGTTCTTC. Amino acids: CASSGGPGLAGGKNEQFF.

The CDR3 protein is CASSFFAGAEEKLFF. The CDR3 coding sequence is TGTGCCAGCAGTTTTTTTGCGGGGGCGGAGGAAAAACTGTTTTTT. The genes are TRBV28 and TRBJ1-4; D is perhaps TRBD1 (6 bases). The CDR3 extends over 15 amino acids. V gave up 3 bases and J gave up 8 bases, with 16 bases separating them. Germline CDR1 MDHEN, CDR2 SYDVKM.

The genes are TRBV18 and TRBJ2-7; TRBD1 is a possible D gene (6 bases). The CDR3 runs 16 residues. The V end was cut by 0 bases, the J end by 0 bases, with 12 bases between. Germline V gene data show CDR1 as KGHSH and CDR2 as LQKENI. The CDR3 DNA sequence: TGTGCCAGCTCACCACCAAGGACAGCAAGCTCCTACGAGCAGTACTTC. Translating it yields CASSPPRTASSYEQYF.

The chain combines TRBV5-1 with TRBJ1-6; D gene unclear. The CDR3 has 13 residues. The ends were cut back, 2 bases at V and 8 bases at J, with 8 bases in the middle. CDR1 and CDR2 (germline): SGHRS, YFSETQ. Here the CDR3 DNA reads TGCGCCAGCAGCTTATCGTTCGATTCACCCCTCCACTTT. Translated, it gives CASSLSFDSPLHF.

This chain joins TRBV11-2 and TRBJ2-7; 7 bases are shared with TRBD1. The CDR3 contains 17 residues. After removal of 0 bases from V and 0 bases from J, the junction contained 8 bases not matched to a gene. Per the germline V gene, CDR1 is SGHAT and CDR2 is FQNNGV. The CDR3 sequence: CASSLDRTGFISYEQYF. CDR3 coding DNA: TGTGCCAGCAGCTTAGATAGGACAGGTTTTATCTCCTACGAGCAGTACTTC.